What follows are 11 T cell receptor beta chains derived from one specimen sequenced in a study of blood T cell repertoires in COVID-19. The protocol was immunoSEQ multiplex PCR, while the TCRdb copy is restricted to in-frame clones and leaves out a portion. This sample carries 380,000 or so clones, 70% to 90% of them seen once, and the ten largest clones take 1.3%. Sequenced: PBMCs or T cells enriched from blood (not recorded which). The source of these receptors is a man younger than 45 who had recovered from COVID-19.

V gene TRBV5-4 combines with J gene TRBJ1-1; D unclear. This CDR3 spans 14 amino acids. Trimming stripped 6 bases from V and 1 base from J, with 13 bases between. Germline-derived CDR1 and CDR2 are SGHNT and YYREEE (reference sequence). The chain's CDR3 is CASTPDIPNTEAFF. CDR3 nucleotide sequence: TGTGCCAGCACCCCTGACATACCGAACACTGAAGCTTTCTTT.

This chain links TRBV12-5 with TRBJ2-7; 9 positions match TRBD1. The CDR3 has 15 residues. V lost 3 bases, J lost 6 bases, and 9 bases stayed unmatched. The germline V gene has CDR1 LGHNT and CDR2 FRNRAP. The CDR3 here is CASGFPGQGDGEQYF. CDR3 bases: TGTGCTAGTGGTTTTCCGGGACAGGGTGACGGCGAGCAGTACTTC.

The chain links TRBV5-1 to TRBJ2-7, with TRBD1 matching 8 bases. The ends lost 5 bases at V and 5 bases at J; junction bases unmatched: 6. The length of the CDR3 is 13 residues. Germline-derived CDR1 and CDR2 are SGHRS and YFSETQ. CDR3 in amino acids: CASRGTGVHEQYF. CDR3 bases: TGCGCCAGCAGAGGGACAGGAGTCCACGAGCAGTACTTC. The full variable domain, completed using reference TRBV5-1 and TRBJ2-7, is KAGVTQTPRYLIKTRGQQVTLSCSPISGHRSVSWYQQTPGQGLQFLFEYFSETQRNKGNFPGRFSGRQFSNSRSEMNVSTLELGDSALYLCASRGTGVHEQYFGPGTRLTVT.

The chain joins TRBV12-5 to TRBJ1-2; D unclear. The V end was cut by 5 bases, the J end by 4 bases, with 14 bases between. CDR1 is LGHNT, CDR2 FRNRAP, per germline. CDR3 length: 14 amino acids. CDR3 DNA sequence: TGTGCTAGTGGTGCGGGCGTTGTGAGCTATGGCTACACCTTC. It yields the protein CASGAGVVSYGYTF. Based on the CDR3 plus reference TRBV12-5 and TRBJ1-2, the full variable domain is DARVTQTPRHKVTEMGQEVTMRCQPILGHNTVFWYRQTMMQGLELLAYFRNRAPLDDSGMPKDRFSAEMPDATLATLKIQPSEPRDSAVYFCASGAGVVSYGYTFGSGTRLTVV.

The chain has TRBV5-4 and TRBJ2-1, with TRBD2 as a possible D gene (5 bases). CDR1 and CDR2 from the germline V gene are SGHNT and YYREEE (reference sequence). V was clipped by 3 bases and J by 14 bases, with 21 bases between them. This CDR3 has 14 residues. The CDR3: CASSYQTGVSEEFF. For the CDR3, the DNA is TGTGCCAGCAGCTATCAGACCGGGGTCTCGGAGGAGTTCTTC.

This clone has only one observation. V and J are TRBV19 and TRBJ2-1, with TRBD1 identical over 10 bases. V trimming: 5 bases; J trimming: 7 bases; junction bases outside the gene matches: 14. The CDR3 is 17 amino acids. Germline loops: CDR1 LNHDA, CDR2 SQIVND (reference sequence). Here the CDR3 reads CASSSHPDRGLKNEQFF. DNA of the CDR3: TGTGCCAGTAGTTCTCATCCAGACAGGGGGCTTAAGAATGAGCAGTTCTTC.

The chain has TRBV6-2 or TRBV6-3 and TRBJ1-2, with D possibly being TRBD1 (6 bases). Germline V gene lookup returns CDR1 MNHEY and CDR2 SVGEGT. V gave up 0 bases and J gave up 9 bases, with 11 bases separating them. The CDR3 is 13 amino acids. The CDR3 sequence: CASSYSTQGSYTF. Written as DNA, the CDR3 is TGTGCCAGCAGTTACTCGACGCAGGGGAGCTACACCTTC.

The rearrangement uses TRBV19 and TRBJ2-5; 11 bases are a match to TRBD2. Germline CDR1 and CDR2: LNHDA and SQIVND (reference sequence). J was trimmed by 4 bases and V by 5 bases; bases with no gene match: 6. This CDR3 comprises 15 residues. The CDR3: CASSPGLAGVETQYF. The CDR3 bases are TGTGCCAGTAGTCCAGGACTAGCGGGCGTAGAGACCCAGTACTTC.

The rearrangement joins TRBV29-1 to TRBJ1-1; D ambiguous. Trimming pared 4 bases from V and 0 bases from J, leaving 6 bases between. Germline values: CDR1 SQVTM, CDR2 ANQGSEA. The CDR3 is made up of 12 amino acids. This CDR3 is CSVASMNTEAFF. For the CDR3, the DNA is TGCAGCGTTGCTAGTATGAACACTGAAGCTTTCTTT.

This clone was seen at least ten times. The chain is built from TRBV25-1 and TRBJ1-1, with 8 bases identical to TRBD1. CDR1 and CDR2 from the germline V gene are MGHDK and SYGVNS. This CDR3 region has 14 residues. Trimming took 8 bases from V and 4 from J; bases not matched to a gene: 9. Written as DNA, the CDR3 is TGTGCCAGCTTACCAACAGGGGGGGTCACTGAAGCTTTCTTT. It specifies CASLPTGGVTEAFF.

The chain carries TRBV7-3 and TRBJ2-2, with 7 nucleotides matching TRBD1. From germline, CDR1 is SGHTA and CDR2 FQGTGA. J was trimmed by 8 bases and V by 4 bases; bases with no gene match: 10. The CDR3 is 15 residues long. CDR3 DNA sequence: TGTGCCAGCAGCTCCTACGACAGGGATACTGGGGAGCTGTTTTTT. As protein: CASSSYDRDTGELFF.